This T cell receptor beta chain emerged from a study of metastatic and nonmetastatic thyroid tumors. Looking at the study overall: A comparison of repertoires was made across blood and tumor or nodule tissue from malignant and benign thyroid patients.

This clone appeared many times. As yet, its antigen is unknown. Patients had received no treatment of any kind before thyroid surgery. Per the original methods: A classifier of distant metastasis in papillary thyroid cancer was built from CDR3 differences (across clinicopathological groups). TCRdb re-called clones from the PCR reads using MiXCR. Clone size and V and J calls follow TCRdb, not the original study. The data hold tens of thousands of clones, with roughly a sixth observed a single time. The germline CDR1 and CDR2 sequences are SGHVS and FQNEAQ. The junction had 5 bases not matched to a gene; V was cut back by 3 bases and J by 6 bases. This CDR3 region has 15 residues. General study findings and limits: Reportedly, malignant thyroid tumors had significantly higher TCR beta diversity than benign nodules, in blood and tumor.

What was sequenced was tumor tissue. This TCR derives from a female donor with papillary thyroid cancer or a benign thyroid nodule (not recorded which). Some clones in this sample may be carry-over from other donors' samples. V and J are TRBV7-8 and TRBJ2-1; 10 bases fit TRBD2. The DNA of the CDR3 is TGTGCCAGCAGCTTCCGGACTAGCGGTAGCAATGAGCAGTTCTTC. It specifies CASSFRTSGSNEQFF.